This TCR beta chain was identified during a study of blood T cells in healthy people across ages. Whole-study results and caveats: There were more naive CD4+ cells and higher diversity in long-lived donors than in aged donors.

It was with a sample-barcoded 5' primer and a J-beta primer mix that a second PCR of roughly 7 to 12 cycles was run. TCRdb recomputed calls from the 5' RACE reads with MiXCR, one row per CDR3 protein. The table records 800,000 to 900,000 distinct CDR3 sequences, less than 80% of them present only once. The V end was cut by 2 bases, the J end by 3 bases, with 5 bases between. This CDR3 has 12 amino acids. Germline V gene sequence: CDR1 KGHSH, CDR2 LQKENI. This clonotype has at least ten counts. The antigen remains undetermined. Sequenced sample: blood. V gene TRBV18 combines with J gene TRBJ2-7; no definite D call. The sequence came from a man aged 25 to 40 in good health. The CDR3 here is CASSPEGYEQYF. CDR3 DNA sequence: TGTGCCAGCTCACCAGAAGGCTACGAGCAGTACTTC.